The TCR beta chain under discussion was sequenced for a study of T-cell memory formation after mild COVID-19. Germline V CDR1 and CDR2: LNHDA, SQIVND (reference sequence). This CDR3 has 15 residues. V lost 4 bases, J lost 4 bases, and 16 bases lay in between. 5'RACE, which relied on constant-segment primers, yielded TCR alpha and TCR beta cDNA libraries carrying sample barcodes and UMIs. Each CDR3 protein is one row after TCRdb ran MiXCR on the 5' RACE reads. The sample contains 350,000 to 450,000 distinct CDR3 sequences, more than 20% of which appear only once. The V and J genes are TRBV19 and TRBJ1-1; a weak D match, TRBD1 (6 bases). The sequencing sample was made of PBMCs or a T cell subset sorted from them (not recorded which). The receptor was isolated from an adult woman who had mild COVID-19 (a few samples of this study predate the infection). Cell type and time point are not known. The CDR3 here is CASSTDRRGITEAFF. In DNA form, the CDR3 reads TGTGCCAGTAGTACTGACAGGAGGGGTATCACTGAAGCTTTCTTT.